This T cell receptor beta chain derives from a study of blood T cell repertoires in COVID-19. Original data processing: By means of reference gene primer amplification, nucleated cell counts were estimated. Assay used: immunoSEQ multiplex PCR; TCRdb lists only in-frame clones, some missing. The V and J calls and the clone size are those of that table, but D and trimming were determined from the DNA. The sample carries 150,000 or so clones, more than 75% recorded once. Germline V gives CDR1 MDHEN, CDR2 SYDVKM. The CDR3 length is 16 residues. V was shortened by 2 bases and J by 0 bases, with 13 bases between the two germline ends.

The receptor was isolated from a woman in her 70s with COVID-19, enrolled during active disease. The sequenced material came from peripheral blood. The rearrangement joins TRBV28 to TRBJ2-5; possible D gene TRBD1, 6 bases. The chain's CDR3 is CASSLRTPGDQETQYF. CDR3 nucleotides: TGTGCCAGCAGTTTAAGGACCCCAGGGGACCAAGAGACCCAGTACTTC.